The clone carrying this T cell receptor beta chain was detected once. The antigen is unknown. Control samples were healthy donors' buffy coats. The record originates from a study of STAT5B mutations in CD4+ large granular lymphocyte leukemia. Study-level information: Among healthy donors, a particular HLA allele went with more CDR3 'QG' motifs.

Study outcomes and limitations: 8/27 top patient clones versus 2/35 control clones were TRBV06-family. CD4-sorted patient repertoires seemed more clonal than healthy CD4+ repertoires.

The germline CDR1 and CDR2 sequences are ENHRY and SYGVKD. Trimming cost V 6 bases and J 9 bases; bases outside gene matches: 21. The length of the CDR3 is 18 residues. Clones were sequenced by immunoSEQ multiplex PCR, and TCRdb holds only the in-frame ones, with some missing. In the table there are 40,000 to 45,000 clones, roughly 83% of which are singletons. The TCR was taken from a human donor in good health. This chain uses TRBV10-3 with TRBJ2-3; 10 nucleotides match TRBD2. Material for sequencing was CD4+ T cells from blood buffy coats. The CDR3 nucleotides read TGTGCCATCAGACGAGAGGTTCTAGCGGGAGCCGCCGGGATAACGCAGTATTTT. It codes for CAIRREVLAGAAGITQYF.